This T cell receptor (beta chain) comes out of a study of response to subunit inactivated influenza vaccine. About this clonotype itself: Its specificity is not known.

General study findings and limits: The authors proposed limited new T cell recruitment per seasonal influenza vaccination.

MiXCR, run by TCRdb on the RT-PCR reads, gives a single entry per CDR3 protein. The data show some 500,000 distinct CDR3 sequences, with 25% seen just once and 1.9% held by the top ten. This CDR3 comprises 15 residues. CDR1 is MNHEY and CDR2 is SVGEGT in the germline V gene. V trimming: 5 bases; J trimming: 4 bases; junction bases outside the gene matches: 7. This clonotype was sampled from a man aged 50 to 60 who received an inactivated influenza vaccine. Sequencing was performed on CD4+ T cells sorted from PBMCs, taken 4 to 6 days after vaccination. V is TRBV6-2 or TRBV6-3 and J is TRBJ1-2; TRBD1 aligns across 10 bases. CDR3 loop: CASSPGTGAPYGYTF. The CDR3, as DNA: TGTGCCAGCAGTCCTGGGACAGGGGCTCCCTATGGCTACACCTTC.